Presented here are 4 T cell receptor beta chains from one specimen sequenced in a study of blood T cell repertoires in COVID-19. Only in-frame clones appear in the TCRdb table, and some are missing; sequencing was by immunoSEQ multiplex PCR. The sample has about 140,000 clones, 60% to 80% seen once. Sequencing input: PBMCs or T cells enriched from blood (not recorded which). These receptors were obtained from a woman in her forties or fifties who had recovered from COVID-19.

The chain employs TRBV18 and TRBJ1-3, with a tentative D call TRBD1 (5 bases). Germline-derived CDR1 and CDR2 are KGHSH and LQKENI. This CDR3 has 17 residues. Trimming took 0 bases from V and 0 from J, leaving 12 bases between them. For the CDR3, the DNA is TGTGCCAGCTCACCACCAGGAAGGGGTTACTCTGGAAACACCATATATTTT. Translating gives CASSPPGRGYSGNTIYF. The full variable domain, its missing parts supplied by reference TRBV18 and TRBJ1-3, is NAGVMQNPRHLVRRRGQEARLRCSPMKGHSHVYWYRQLPEEGLKFMVYLQKENIIDESGMPKERFSAEFPKEGPSILRIQQVVRGDSAAYFCASSPPGRGYSGNTIYFGEGSWLTVV.

This clone was recorded a few times. The chain employs TRBV5-4 and TRBJ2-7; D perhaps matches TRBD1 (6 bases). Germline V gives CDR1 SGHNT, CDR2 YYREEE (reference sequence). This CDR3 comprises 13 residues. Deletions cut 4 bases from V and 3 bases from J, with 11 bases between. For the CDR3, the DNA is TGTGCCAGCAGCCCAACAGGGATCTACGAGCAGTACTTC. This codes for CASSPTGIYEQYF. The variable domain in full, completed from reference TRBV5-4 and TRBJ2-7, reads ETGVTQSPTHLIKTRGQQVTLRCSSQSGHNTVSWYQQALGQGPQFIFQYYREEENGRGNFPPRFSGLQFPNYSSELNVNALELDDSALYLCASSPTGIYEQYFGPGTRLTVT.

The genes are TRBV5-6 and TRBJ1-2; no firm D call. The V gene lost 6 bases and the J gene lost 8 bases, with 14 bases spanning the gap. Germline lookup yields CDR1 SGHDT and CDR2 YYEEEE. CDR3 length: 12 amino acids. The CDR3 is CASTQGGLGYTF. Written as DNA, the CDR3 is TGTGCCAGCACCCAAGGAGGGTTAGGCTACACCTTC.

Concerning this clone itself: One junction end does not reproduce the germline sequence, and a read error may be involved. The chain carries TRBV7-7 and TRBJ2-7; no clear D. The length of the CDR3 is 13 residues. The germline CDR1 and CDR2 sequences are SSHAT and FNYEAQ (reference sequence). CDR3 region: CASSPSGNYEQYF. As DNA, the CDR3 is TGTGCTAGCAGCCCCAGTGGCAACTACGAGCAGTACTTC.